This TCR beta chain was sequenced for a study of blood T cell repertoires in COVID-19 (dated by TCRdb to 2020 to 2021). Describing the broader study: Samples from collaborators originated in the United States, Italy and Spain and spanned both the acute and convalescent phases of COVID-19. The prospective study material was composed of cDNA or gDNA derived from T cells, B-cell-depleted T cells, or PBMCs. The dataset comprised deeply sampled blood TCRbeta repertoires from subjects exposed to, actively infected with, or recovered from COVID-19. The repertoires were released in a freely available public database meant as a resource for research on the immune response to SARS-CoV-2. Samples came from the ongoing ImmuneRACE study (first 160 participants) plus 1,254 subjects from 6 global collaborators. A de-identified subject ID, COVID-19 status, age in years and sex were almost always included in the sample metadata. Where HLA class I and class II types were available, the types were taken from metadata supplied by the sample provider, not from assay-based typing.

Turning to this clone: There is no known antigen for this receptor. Per-base qualities were not stored, and no clone one base away is much larger.

Reading from cysteine to phenylalanine, the CDR3 counts 16 amino acids. The CDR3 DNA has 48 bases and is translated from base 1. Participants in the prospective study were enrolled through a virtual design, were aged roughly 18 to 100 years, and lived in 24 United States geographic areas. In the prospective study, cohorts were assigned on the basis of participant-reported clinical history obtained from a screening survey and a study questionnaire. ImmuneRACE Cohort 3 recovered participants were defined by two consecutive negative NP/OP PCR tests, healthcare professional clearance, or symptom resolution. In the prospective study, mobile phlebotomists collected whole blood, serum and a nasopharyngeal or oropharyngeal swab from each participant. Additional blood draws and questionnaires over an approximately 2-month period could optionally be provided by prospective study participants. Before DNA extraction, prospective study blood samples were shipped either frozen or at room temperature.

TCRbeta CDR3 regions were amplified from genomic DNA using the immunoSEQ Assay, a bias-controlled multiplex PCR. Concerning the study's data processing: The number of nucleated cells in each sample was estimated by amplification of reference gene primers within the assay. To quantify the absolute abundance of each unique TCRbeta CDR3 rearrangement, sequence reads were collapsed and filtered. For each sample, productive Simpson clonality was calculated as the square root of Simpson's diversity index across productive rearrangements. Entries here come from immuneACCESS through TCRdb and include only in-frame sequences with V and J called. Some clones fail to appear in such tables; in the studies checked, an unresolved V gene covers under half of the shortfall, and the cause of the remainder is unknown. V and J calls and clone size are given by that table; D and trimming were obtained from the DNA. This sample holds under 300,000 clones; 80% to 90% were observed only once. 2.4% of the sample is held by the ten biggest clonotypes.

Beyond this particular receptor, the publication reports: Clinical and demographic metadata were provided uncurated, with the amount varying by source and participant.

The specimen sequenced was PBMCs or T cells enriched from blood (not recorded which). Recombination linked TRBV21-1 to TRBJ2-3; no check of the table's D call, TRBD2, against the DNA was made. TRBV21-1 is shown as a pseudogene. The receptor's source is a woman aged 18-30 years who had recovered from COVID-19. The DNA is as follows: TGTGCCAGCAGCAAAGGCCCGGGGGAAGCCACAGATACGCAGTATTTT. Its protein product is CASSKGPGEATDTQYF.